The clone carrying this TCR beta chain was detected a few times. What it recognizes is unknown. The data were obtained in a study of blood T cells in healthy people across ages. The study's findings and limits: Donors of long life had a larger count of naive CD4+ cells and greater diversity than aged donors.

Combining a sample-barcoded 5' primer with a J-beta primer mix, a second PCR ran for roughly 7 to 12 cycles. TCRdb called the 5' RACE reads again in MiXCR, with one record for every CDR3 protein. The sample carries around 1.1 million distinct CDR3 sequences, approximately 38% recorded once. This CDR3 has 12 amino acids. Germline CDR1 reads DFQATT; CDR2 reads SNEGSKA (reference sequence). V lost 3 bases, J lost 5 bases, and 10 bases lay in between. What was sequenced was blood. The clonotype comes from a man aged 18 to 29 in good health. This sequence joins TRBV20-1 and TRBJ2-5; D is unclear. The CDR3: CSASRSAETQYF. In nucleotides, the CDR3 is TGCAGTGCTAGTCGTTCAGCCGAGACCCAGTACTTC.